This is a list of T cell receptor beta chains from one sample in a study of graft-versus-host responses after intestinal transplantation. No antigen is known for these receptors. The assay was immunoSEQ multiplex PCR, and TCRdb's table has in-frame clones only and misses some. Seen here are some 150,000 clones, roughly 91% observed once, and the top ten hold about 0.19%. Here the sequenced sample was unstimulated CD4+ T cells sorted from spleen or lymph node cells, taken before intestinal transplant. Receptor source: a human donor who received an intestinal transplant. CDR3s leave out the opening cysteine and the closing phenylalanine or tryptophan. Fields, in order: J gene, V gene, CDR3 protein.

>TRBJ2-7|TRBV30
AWSVGGVEY
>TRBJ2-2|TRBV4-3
ASNQDEGVFTGELF
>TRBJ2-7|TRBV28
ASSLRTYEQY
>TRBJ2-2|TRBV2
ASIGRNTGELF
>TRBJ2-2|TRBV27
ASTHRQGAPPRSTGELF
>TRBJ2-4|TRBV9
ASSVSEGLVAKNIQY
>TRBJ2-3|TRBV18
ASSPLAGGPADTQY
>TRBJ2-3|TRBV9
ASSPRIQGTDTQY
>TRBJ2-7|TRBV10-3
AISDGRDSGKEQY
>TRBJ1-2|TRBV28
ASRVSRDYGYT